This T cell receptor beta chain appears in the sequencing data of a study of long-term antiretroviral therapy in people with HIV. The immunoSEQ assay was v3.0, run at survey level. Clones were read by immunoSEQ multiplex PCR, and TCRdb kept only the in-frame ones, dropping some. The sample has about 33,000 clones; more than 60% are singletons. Germline loops: CDR1 MNHNS, CDR2 SASEGT. CDR3 length: 14 amino acids. V was clipped by 4 bases and J by 5 bases, with 12 bases between them. Overall study findings and caveats: ART was followed by higher diversity that remained below transplant donor controls.

This clone was counted a single time. Its target is not known. Specimen: unsorted PBMCs, collected 2 years after starting antiretroviral therapy. The receptor's source is a woman in her 50s with HIV. V is TRBV6-1 and J is TRBJ1-5; D possibly corresponds to TRBD1 (5 bases). CDR3 residues: CASSGRERDQPQHF. CDR3 DNA sequence: TGTGCCAGCAGTGGCAGGGAGCGGGATCAGCCCCAGCATTTT.